This TCR beta chain was sequenced for a study of T cell repertoires in cytomegalovirus infection. On the study more broadly: CMV infection plus the matching HLA type was flagged by public TCR beta signatures. Whole-study results and caveats: Across the ex vivo response, the dominant clonotypes were HLA-C-restricted CMV-specific TCR beta clonotypes. Based on cumulative public TCR beta family frequency, carriers of CMV plus the relevant HLA were identified.

The V segment lost 3 bases and the J segment 8 bases; nucleotides outside the gene matches: 4. The germline V gene has CDR1 SGHVS and CDR2 FNYEAQ. There are 14 residues in the CDR3. TCRdb re-analysed the reads in MiXCR, keeping a single row per CDR3 protein. The sample lists about 920,000 distinct CDR3 sequences, about a third occurring once. This clonotype occurred a few times. Its antigen is currently unknown. V and J are TRBV7-6 and TRBJ2-1, with 10 positions matching TRBD2. Material: cultured CD8+ T cells from PBMCs, obtained from culture after CMV antigen stimulation. This receptor was taken from a human donor in good health (CMV status not recorded). Some clones in this sample may be carry-over from other donors' samples. The CDR3 nucleotides are TGTGCCAGCAGCTTGGGTAGCGGGGGGTATGAGCAGTTCTTC. Protein product: CASSLGSGGYEQFF.